The rows below give T cell receptor beta chains drawn from one sample of a study of regulatory T cells in long-lasting Graves disease. One entry per CDR3 protein, called by TCRdb with MiXCR from the multiplex PCR reads. The sample yields 500,000 to 800,000 distinct CDR3 sequences, about 32% seen once. Here the sequenced sample was peripheral blood mononuclear cells (PBMCs), taken when the disease was refractory, from a patient treated with antithyroid drugs. All receptors come from a female donor with Graves disease. The CDR3 runs from the conserved cysteine through the conserved F or W. D genes are given only for firm matches. Size values are once, few and many counts, or a class for expanded clones, and some rows have none.

v_gene	abundance	j_gene	d_gene	CDR3aa	CDR3nt
TRBV28	many	TRBJ1-1	.	CASSPSGNTEAFF	TGTGCCAGCAGTCCCTCCGGAAACACTGAAGCTTTCTTT
TRBV12-3/TRBV12-4	few	TRBJ1-1	.	CASSLLVRSYTEAFF	TGTGCCAGCAGTTTACTCGTACGCTCCTACACTGAAGCTTTCTTT
TRBV2	.	TRBJ2-1	.	CASMYDSLNEQFF	TGTGCCAGCATGTACGACAGTCTCAATGAGCAGTTCTTC
TRBV20-1	few	TRBJ2-2	TRBD2	CSAEREYTGELFF	TGCAGTGCTGAGCGGGAGTACACCGGGGAGCTGTTTTTT
TRBV2	few	TRBJ2-2	.	CASWGHMNTGELFF	TGTGCCAGCTGGGGACATATGAACACCGGGGAGCTGTTTTTT
TRBV5-5	few	TRBJ1-2	TRBD1	CASSLGGQGFYGYTF	TGTGCCAGCAGCTTGGGGGGACAGGGCTTCTATGGCTACACCTTC
TRBV11-2	few	TRBJ1-5	.	CASSLAGSQPQHF	TGTGCCAGCAGCCTAGCAGGGTCTCAGCCCCAGCATTTT
TRBV2	.	TRBJ2-7	.	CASAGVGGSVEQYF	TGTGCCAGCGCCGGCGTTGGGGGATCGGTTGAGCAGTACTTC
TRBV16	.	TRBJ1-5	.	CASSHGSNQPQHF	TGTGCCAGCAGCCACGGTAGCAATCAGCCCCAGCATTTT
TRBV24-1	.	TRBJ1-2	TRBD1	CATSVGTGVGYTF	TGTGCCACCAGTGTAGGGACAGGGGTTGGCTACACCTTC
TRBV30	.	TRBJ1-5	.	CAWSIESGGRNQPQHF	TGTGCCTGGAGTATTGAGTCGGGGGGAAGGAATCAGCCCCAGCATTTT
TRBV7-2	few	TRBJ2-7	TRBD2	CASSFGAGGSYEQYF	TGTGCCAGCAGCTTCGGGGCGGGAGGGTCCTACGAGCAGTACTTC
TRBV7-9	.	TRBJ2-5	TRBD2	CASSPLGGGGETQYF	TGTGCCAGCAGCCCGCTTGGGGGGGGGGGTGAGACCCAGTACTTC
TRBV4-1	.	TRBJ1-5	.	CASSQEGGQTSNQPQHF	TGCGCCAGCAGCCAAGAAGGAGGACAGACTAGCAATCAGCCCCAGCATTTT
TRBV6-9	once	TRBJ1-2	.	CASSYGRDGYTF	TGTGCCAGCAGTTACGGAAGAGACGGCTACACCTTC
TRBV6-5	few	TRBJ1-6	.	CASSYSNARGNNSPLHF	TGTGCCAGCAGTTACTCCAACGCCAGGGGTAATAATTCACCCCTCCACTTT
TRBV20-1	.	TRBJ2-5	TRBD2	CSARDPSGRYGTQYF	TGCAGTGCTAGAGATCCTAGCGGGAGATACGGGACCCAGTACTTC
TRBV7-6	.	TRBJ2-2	TRBD2	CASGTSGSTGELFF	TGTGCCTCCGGGACTAGTGGTTCCACCGGGGAGCTGTTTTTT
TRBV20-1	few	TRBJ1-5	TRBD1	CSAIHPTGGEGQPQHF	TGCAGTGCTATACACCCAACAGGGGGCGAGGGCCAGCCCCAGCATTTT
TRBV5-5	.	TRBJ2-3	TRBD2	CASSLGGRALADTQYF	TGTGCCAGCAGCTTGGGCGGGAGGGCCCTCGCAGATACGCAGTATTTT
TRBV11-2	few	TRBJ1-3	.	CASSLGGSVNTIYF	TGTGCCAGCAGCTTAGGGGGGAGTGTAAACACCATATATTTT
TRBV20-1	.	TRBJ1-1	.	CSARTGLETEAFF	TGCAGTGCTAGAACAGGTTTGGAAACTGAAGCTTTCTTT
TRBV10-3	.	TRBJ1-1	.	CAISESGLMNTEAFF	TGTGCCATCAGTGAGTCGGGGCTCATGAACACTGAAGCTTTCTTT
TRBV29-1	.	TRBJ1-2	TRBD1	CSVVETGGYGYTF	TGCAGCGTTGTGGAGACAGGGGGCTATGGCTACACCTTC
TRBV3-1	few	TRBJ2-2	TRBD2	CASLSGRAPSGELFF	TGTGCCAGTCTTAGCGGGAGGGCCCCTTCCGGGGAGCTGTTTTTT
TRBV12-3/TRBV12-4	few	TRBJ1-5	.	CASSFLFNNQPQHF	TGTGCCAGCAGTTTTCTATTCAACAATCAGCCCCAGCATTTT
TRBV14	once	TRBJ1-6	.	CASSQMPGDIAPLHF	TGTGCCAGCAGCCAAATGCCAGGGGACATTGCACCCCTCCACTTT
TRBV14	.	TRBJ1-6	.	CASSQETRNSPLHF	TGTGCCAGCAGCCAAGAGACAAGGAATTCACCCCTCCACTTT
TRBV5-1	.	TRBJ2-7	TRBD1	CASSLGQGALYEQYF	TGCGCCAGCAGCTTAGGACAGGGGGCGCTTTACGAGCAGTACTTC
TRBV7-9	.	TRBJ2-7	TRBD2	CASSLDPLAGYYF	TGTGCCAGCAGCTTAGACCCTCTAGCGGGATATTACTTC
TRBV6-1	many	TRBJ2-7	TRBD1	CASSETGWYEQYF	TGTGCCAGCAGTGAGACAGGGTGGTACGAGCAGTACTTC